This entry lists 29 T cell receptor beta chains sequenced from one sample in a study of blood T cell repertoires in COVID-19. Profiled with immunoSEQ multiplex PCR; TCRdb holds only in-frame clones, not every one. The sample carries over 50,000 clones, about nine tenths recorded once. Sequences were obtained from peripheral blood. The source is a man aged 50 to 60 with active COVID-19.

J is TRBJ1-1 and V is TRBV28; weak D call: TRBD1 (6 bases). The CDR3 extends over 16 amino acids. The V gene's germline CDR1 is MDHEN and CDR2 SYDVKM. Trimming cost V 5 bases and J 0 bases, with 16 bases left between them. The DNA for the CDR3 is TGTGCCAGCAGTCCCTTAATAACAGGGATGAACACTGAAGCTTTCTTT. It translates to CASSPLITGMNTEAFF.

V usage is TRBV5-1 and J usage is TRBJ2-7; TRBD1 matches 11 bases. In germline, CDR1 is SGHRS, CDR2 YFSETQ. V lost 1 base and J lost 3; bases outside the gene matches: 3. This CDR3 comprises 15 residues. The CDR3: CASSLQGTGGYEQYF. As DNA, the CDR3 is TGCGCCAGCAGCTTGCAAGGGACAGGGGGCTACGAGCAGTACTTC. Based on the CDR3 plus reference TRBV5-1 and TRBJ2-7, the full variable domain is KAGVTQTPRYLIKTRGQQVTLSCSPISGHRSVSWYQQTPGQGLQFLFEYFSETQRNKGNFPGRFSGRQFSNSRSEMNVSTLELGDSALYLCASSLQGTGGYEQYFGPGTRLTVT.

V gene TRBV24-1 combines with J gene TRBJ2-1; the D is unclear. The germline V gene has CDR1 KGHDR and CDR2 SFDVKD. This CDR3 region has 15 residues. Trimming stripped 9 bases from V and 0 bases from J, with 14 bases between. In DNA, the CDR3 is TGTGCCACCTCCCGCGCGGAGAGCTCCTACAATGAGCAGTTCTTC. This gives the protein CATSRAESSYNEQFF.

V is TRBV18 and J is TRBJ1-1; a possible D gene is TRBD1 (6 bases). The CDR3 runs to 17 residues. Germline V gives CDR1 KGHSH, CDR2 LQKENI. Trimming stripped 2 bases from V and 0 bases from J, with 16 bases between. The CDR3 here is CASSPRLRGTMNTEAFF. In nucleotides, the CDR3 is TGTGCCAGCTCACCAAGGCTCAGGGGCACCATGAACACTGAAGCTTTCTTT. Based on the CDR3 plus reference TRBV18 and TRBJ1-1, the full variable domain is NAGVMQNPRHLVRRRGQEARLRCSPMKGHSHVYWYRQLPEEGLKFMVYLQKENIIDESGMPKERFSAEFPKEGPSILRIQQVVRGDSAAYFCASSPRLRGTMNTEAFFGQGTRLTVV.

The chain employs TRBV7-2 and TRBJ1-4; D perhaps matches TRBD1 (6 bases). Germline V gene sequence: CDR1 SGHTA, CDR2 FQGNSA. V lost 6 bases, J lost 7 bases, and 15 bases lay in between. The CDR3 runs to 14 residues. Here the CDR3 reads CASSGGSLGEKLFF. As DNA, the CDR3 is TGTGCCAGCAGTGGGGGCTCGTTGGGTGAAAAACTGTTTTTT.

V usage is TRBV24-1 and J usage is TRBJ1-4; TRBD1 agrees at 9 bases. The V and J ends lost 3 bases and 7 bases, in that order; junction bases with no gene match: 5. The CDR3 is made up of 15 amino acids. Germline V gene lookup returns CDR1 KGHDR and CDR2 SFDVKD. CDR3 sequence reads: CATSDAQGAGEKLFF. CDR3 in DNA: TGTGCCACCAGTGATGCACAGGGGGCTGGTGAAAAACTGTTTTTT.

V is TRBV5-4 and J is TRBJ1-2; 7 nucleotides agree with TRBD1. The CDR3 runs to 15 residues. The V gene's germline CDR1 is SGHNT and CDR2 YYREEE (reference sequence). Unmatched junction bases numbered 11, after V lost 5 bases and J lost 4 bases. CDR3: CASRDAPGTVYGYTF. The CDR3 DNA is TGTGCCAGCAGAGACGCTCCCGGGACAGTCTATGGCTACACCTTC. Together with reference TRBV5-4 and TRBJ1-2, the CDR3 gives the full variable domain: ETGVTQSPTHLIKTRGQQVTLRCSSQSGHNTVSWYQQALGQGPQFIFQYYREEENGRGNFPPRFSGLQFPNYSSELNVNALELDDSALYLCASRDAPGTVYGYTFGSGTRLTVV.

J is TRBJ2-7 and V is TRBV6-2 or TRBV6-3; 7 bases line up with TRBD2. J was trimmed by 3 bases and V by 6 bases; bases with no gene match: 14. The CDR3 consists of 16 residues. CDR1 is MNHEY, CDR2 SVGEGT, per germline. The CDR3 region is CASSSRRGTRGYEQYF. The CDR3 coding sequence is TGTGCCAGCAGCTCCCGGCGGGGGACCCGGGGCTACGAGCAGTACTTC.

The chain combines TRBV7-9 with TRBJ2-5, with D possibly matching TRBD2 (6 bases). V was clipped by 7 bases and J by 5 bases, with 23 bases between them. The CDR3 is made up of 16 amino acids. CDR1 SEHNR and CDR2 FQNEAQ come from the germline V gene (reference sequence). The CDR3 DNA is TGTGCCAGCACCCTCATCAGGCGGGATGGCAGGGAGACCCAGTACTTC. This encodes CASTLIRRDGRETQYF.

The gene calls are TRBV5-6 and TRBJ2-6; D might be TRBD2 (6 bases). The CDR3 is 15 amino acids. The germline CDR1 and CDR2 sequences are SGHDT and YYEEEE. The ends were cut back, 0 bases at V and 3 bases at J, with 7 bases in the middle. This CDR3 is CASSLAGDGANVLTF. CDR3 in DNA: TGTGCCAGCAGCTTGGCGGGAGATGGGGCCAACGTCCTGACTTTC.

The rearrangement links TRBV5-4 to TRBJ2-2; no reliable D call. Germline assignment: CDR1 SGHNT and CDR2 YYREEE (reference sequence). V was pared by 0 bases and J by 1 base, with 4 bases between. The CDR3 spans 14 residues. CDR3: CASSLGQNTGELFF. The CDR3 DNA reads as TGTGCCAGCAGCTTGGGACAGAACACCGGGGAGCTGTTTTTT.

The gene calls are TRBV30 and TRBJ2-7, with a possible D match to TRBD2 (6 bases). V was trimmed by 0 bases and J by 2 bases, leaving 17 bases between them. Per germline, CDR1 GTSNPN and CDR2 SVGIG (reference sequence). The CDR3 has 16 amino acids. CDR3: CAWSVWGKEGPYEQYF. CDR3 coding DNA: TGTGCCTGGAGTGTTTGGGGCAAGGAGGGCCCCTACGAGCAGTACTTC.

V gene TRBV7-2 combines with J gene TRBJ2-3; tentative D call: TRBD2 (7 bases). This CDR3 has 15 amino acids. Trimming cost V 5 bases and J 0 bases, with 12 bases left between them. Germline V lookup: CDR1 SGHTA, CDR2 FQGNSA. Written as DNA, the CDR3 is TGTGCCAGCAGCCAGGGGAGGGTTAGCACAGATACGCAGTATTTT. Translated: CASSQGRVSTDTQYF.

The chain joins TRBV2 to TRBJ1-4; tentatively, D is TRBD1 (5 bases). In germline, CDR1 is SNHLY, CDR2 FYNNEI. The V and J ends lost 8 bases and 8 bases respectively, with 15 bases between them. CDR3 length equals 13 residues. The chain's CDR3 is CASGGEVQEKLFF. In DNA, the CDR3 is TGTGCCAGCGGGGGGGAGGTACAGGAAAAACTGTTTTTT.

The chain carries TRBV4-2 and TRBJ2-5, with TRBD2 matching 11 bases. After removal of 0 bases from V and 1 base from J, the junction contained 4 bases not matched to a gene. The CDR3 loop spans 17 amino acids. CDR1 and CDR2 from the germline V gene are LGHNA and YNFKEQ. CDR3 DNA: TGTGCCAGCAGCCAAGATCGGACTAGCGGGCCCCAAGAGACCCAGTACTTC. It translates to CASSQDRTSGPQETQYF.

The V and J genes are TRBV3-1 (or the pseudogene TRBV3-2) and TRBJ1-1; D uncertain. V lost 1 base to trimming and J lost 11 bases, with 8 bases between them. Germline V gives CDR1 LGHDT, CDR2 YNNKEL (reference sequence). CDR3 length: 11 residues. CDR3 residues: CASSQGLQAFF. In DNA, the CDR3 is TGTGCCAGCAGCCAAGGTCTCCAGGCTTTCTTT.

V is TRBV19 and J is TRBJ1-5; D call uncertain. Trimming removed 6 bases from V and 2 bases from J, with 11 bases in between. The CDR3 covers 14 residues. The germline gives CDR1 LNHDA, CDR2 SQIVND (reference sequence). Written as DNA, the CDR3 is TGTGCCAGTAGGCCTCTTGGAGGCAATCAGCCCCAGCATTTT. Protein product: CASRPLGGNQPQHF.

The chain joins TRBV15 to TRBJ2-7; TRBD1 agrees at 11 bases. The ends lost 0 bases at V and 1 base at J; junction bases unmatched: 5. The CDR3 has 17 amino acids. The V gene's germline CDR1 is LNHNV and CDR2 YYDKDF (reference sequence). CDR3 region: CATSRDPGQGASYEQYF. CDR3 sequence (DNA): TGTGCCACCAGCAGAGATCCTGGACAGGGGGCTTCCTACGAGCAGTACTTC. Based on the CDR3 plus reference TRBV15 and TRBJ2-7, the full variable domain is DAMVIQNPRYQVTQFGKPVTLSCSQTLNHNVMYWYQQKSSQAPKLLFHYYDKDFNNEADTPDNFQSRRPNTSFCFLDIRSPGLGDTAMYLCATSRDPGQGASYEQYFGPGTRLTVT.

The V gene is TRBV30, the J gene TRBJ2-7, with D maybe TRBD2 (5 bases). The CDR3 spans 11 residues. V dropped 6 bases and J dropped 4 bases, with 10 bases sitting between them. Germline loops: CDR1 GTSNPN, CDR2 SVGIG (reference sequence). This CDR3 reads CACLDSYEQYF. In DNA, the CDR3 is TGTGCCTGCTTGGACTCTTACGAGCAGTACTTC.

This chain uses TRBV18 with TRBJ1-3; 7 bases align to TRBD1. V dropped 3 bases and J dropped 0; count of bases not matched to a gene: 5. The germline V gene encodes CDR1 KGHSH and CDR2 LQKENI. The CDR3 covers 16 residues. The CDR3 nucleotides are TGTGCCAGCTCACCCGGACAGGCCCTCTCTGGAAACACCATATATTTT. Its translation is CASSPGQALSGNTIYF.

This clone was seen a single time. The V and J genes are TRBV4-3 and TRBJ1-2, with D tentatively TRBD1 (6 bases). The V and J ends lost 1 base and 2 bases respectively, with 8 bases between them. The V gene's germline CDR1 is LGHNA and CDR2 YSLEER. The CDR3 length is 14 residues. CDR3 DNA sequence: TGCGCCAGCAGCCAAGTGGACAGAAACTATGGCTACACCTTC. Translating gives CASSQVDRNYGYTF.

J is TRBJ2-1 and V is TRBV7-9; 10 bases map to TRBD1. The CDR3 contains 16 residues. Losses at the gene ends were 5 bases for V and 2 bases for J; bases not matched to a gene: 6. Germline loops: CDR1 SEHNR, CDR2 FQNEAQ (reference sequence). CDR3 residues: CASSPATGGPYNEQFF. In nucleotides, the CDR3 is TGTGCCAGCAGCCCAGCGACAGGGGGCCCCTACAATGAGCAGTTCTTC.

The V and J genes are TRBV4-1 and TRBJ2-7; D is unresolved. V lost 1 base to trimming and J lost 0 bases, with 10 bases between them. The CDR3 extends over 15 amino acids. CDR1 and CDR2 from the germline V gene are MGHRA and YSYEKL. The CDR3 sequence: CASSQGQRDSYEQYF. DNA of the CDR3: TGCGCCAGCAGCCAAGGTCAGCGAGACTCCTACGAGCAGTACTTC.

This chain connects TRBV28 to TRBJ2-5; 15 positions agree with TRBD2. Germline V gives CDR1 MDHEN, CDR2 SYDVKM. CDR3 length equals 16 residues. The J segment lost 5 bases and the V segment lost 6 bases, leaving 7 bases of the junction unmatched. CDR3 nucleotide sequence: TGTGCCAGCAGCCCAGGACTAGCGGGAGGGCAGGAGACCCAGTACTTC. This encodes CASSPGLAGGQETQYF. The full variable domain, in which reference TRBV28 and TRBJ2-5 provide the parts outside the CDR3, is DVKVTQSSRYLVKRTGEKVFLECVQDMDHENMFWYRQDPGLGLRLIYFSYDVKMKEKGDIPEGYSVSREKKERFSLILESASTNQTSMYLCASSPGLAGGQETQYFGPGTRLLVL.

The J gene is TRBJ2-1, the V gene TRBV12-5; the match to TRBD2 covers 10 bases. The CDR3 consists of 18 residues. After removal of 3 bases from V and 2 bases from J, the junction contained 10 bases not matched to a gene. Germline loops: CDR1 LGHNT, CDR2 FRNRAP. The CDR3: CASGFGVASGSPYNEQFF. The CDR3 bases are TGTGCTAGTGGTTTTGGTGTGGCTAGCGGGAGTCCCTACAATGAGCAGTTCTTC.

The chain joins TRBV7-9 to TRBJ1-5; unclear D gene. CDR1 and CDR2 (germline): SEHNR, FQNEAQ (reference sequence). V lost 5 bases and J 2 bases, leaving 10 bases between the germline ends. The CDR3 has 14 amino acids. CDR3 nucleotide sequence: TGTGCCAGCAGCCGGGAAATCGGCAATCAGCCCCAGCATTTT. Its translation: CASSREIGNQPQHF.

The rearrangement joins TRBV4-1 to TRBJ1-4, with D possibly matching TRBD1 (5 bases). V dropped 4 bases and J dropped 10 bases, with 13 bases sitting between them. There are 13 residues in the CDR3. Germline V lookup: CDR1 MGHRA, CDR2 YSYEKL. CDR3 sequence reads: CASSRDGGGKLFF. CDR3 DNA sequence: TGCGCCAGCAGCCGGGACGGGGGGGGAAAACTGTTTTTT.

The chain combines TRBV6-5 with TRBJ1-5; D may be TRBD1 (6 bases). Trimming shortened V by 6 bases and J by 5 bases, and 11 bases separated the two germline ends. Germline V gene lookup returns CDR1 MNHEY and CDR2 SVGAGI. This CDR3 has 13 residues. In DNA, the CDR3 is TGTGCCAGCAGACAGGGTCCGGATCAGCCCCAGCATTTT. This codes for CASRQGPDQPQHF.

V usage is TRBV21-1 and J usage is TRBJ1-2; no DNA check was done on the table's D call, TRBD1. TRBV21-1 is a listed pseudogene. The CDR3 length is 13 residues. The CDR3 bases are TGTGCCAACATGTCCAGGGGCGGGTATGGCTACACCTTC. Translated, it gives CANMSRGGYGYTF.